This is a list of T cell receptor beta chains from one sample in a study of CD8 T cells in ankylosing spondylitis. TCRdb used MiXCR to reprocess the 5' RACE reads, holding one entry per CDR3 protein. Among 250,000 to 350,000 distinct CDR3 sequences, around 7.6% were seen once, and the ten largest hold approximately 14%. The material sequenced was blood, either unsorted or a sorted T cell fraction (not recorded which). Receptor source: a male donor with ankylosing spondylitis. Each CDR3 is given with its conserved first and last residue. The D gene is left open where the match is weak. Size values are once, few and many counts, or a class for expanded clones, and some rows have none.

J	D	size	V	CDR3	DNA
TRBJ2-1	-	many	TRBV29-1	CSVVFGYNEQFF	TGCAGCGTCGTTTTTGGATACAATGAGCAGTTCTTC
TRBJ1-1	TRBD1	many	TRBV11-1	CASSLGPGQGDIVRTEAFF	TGTGCCAGCAGCTTGGGGCCCGGACAGGGAGACATCGTTCGAACTGAAGCTTTCTTT
TRBJ1-1	-	many	TRBV29-1	CSAAPPGGTEAFF	TGCAGCGCCGCGCCCCCGGGAGGCACTGAAGCTTTCTTT
TRBJ2-3	-	few	TRBV3-1	CASSQMAASTDTQYF	TGTGCCAGCAGCCAAATGGCGGCGAGCACAGATACGCAGTATTTT
TRBJ1-2	-	-	TRBV28	CASSIHRVQGYTF	TGTGCCAGCAGTATCCACAGGGTTCAGGGCTACACCTTC
TRBJ2-5	-	few	TRBV20-1	CSAEPRGETQYF	TGCAGTGCTGAACCCCGAGGGGAGACCCAGTACTTC
TRBJ2-3	-	-	TRBV6-5	CASSYGDSTDTQYF	TGTGCCAGCAGTTACGGGGACAGCACAGATACGCAGTATTTT
TRBJ2-4	-	-	TRBV27	CASSLWDGSAKNIQYF	TGTGCCAGCAGTTTATGGGACGGGTCCGCCAAAAACATTCAGTACTTC
TRBJ1-3	-	-	TRBV3-1	CASSQERNSGNTIYF	TGTGCCAGCAGCCAAGAACGAAACTCTGGAAACACCATATATTTT
TRBJ2-2	-	few	TRBV20-1	CSAGGASGELFF	TGCAGTGCGGGGGGGGCTTCCGGGGAGCTGTTTTTT
TRBJ2-7	-	few	TRBV10-3	CATTQRGNEQYF	TGTGCCACAACACAGAGGGGTAACGAGCAGTACTTC
TRBJ2-7	-	-	TRBV30	CAWSPPGGTYEQYF	TGTGCCTGGAGCCCCCCCGGCGGAACCTACGAGCAGTACTTC
TRBJ2-7	TRBD1	few	TRBV18	CASSPGDRREQYF	TGTGCCAGCTCACCAGGGGACAGACGGGAGCAGTACTTC
TRBJ2-3	TRBD2	-	TRBV7-9	CASSSVGRESSTDTQYF	TGTGCCAGCAGCTCGGTAGGGCGGGAGAGCAGCACAGATACGCAGTATTTT
TRBJ2-1	-	many	TRBV12-3/TRBV12-4	CASSLWNEQFF	TGTGCCAGCAGTTTATGGAATGAGCAGTTCTTC
TRBJ2-7	TRBD1	-	TRBV4-2	CASSRPGQEAYEQYF	TGTGCCAGCAGCCGGCCGGGACAGGAGGCCTACGAGCAGTACTTC
TRBJ2-7	TRBD2	-	TRBV15	CATSRDSGTSGRAYEQYF	TGTGCCACCAGCAGAGACTCCGGGACTAGCGGGAGGGCCTACGAGCAGTACTTC
TRBJ2-3	TRBD2	-	TRBV4-2	CASSQGAGDSDTQYF	TGTGCCAGCAGCCAAGGAGCGGGAGACTCAGATACGCAGTATTTT
TRBJ2-5	TRBD2	-	TRBV28	CASTSPAGGRETQYF	TGTGCCAGCACTTCCCCGGCGGGGGGAAGGGAGACCCAGTACTTC
TRBJ1-2	-	few	TRBV4-2	CASSQVIDTYYGYTF	TGTGCCAGCAGCCAAGTTATTGACACTTACTATGGCTACACCTTC
TRBJ1-4	TRBD1	-	TRBV11-3	CASSLSGQGRKLFF	TGTGCCAGCAGCTTATCGGGACAGGGGAGAAAACTGTTTTTT
TRBJ2-2	TRBD1	-	TRBV5-1	CASTTGTAHTGELVF	TGCGCCAGCACCACCGGGACAGCACATACCGGGGAGCTGGTTTTT
TRBJ1-2	TRBD1	few	TRBV5-6	CASRRSKMDRVYGYTF	TGTGCCAGCAGACGAAGCAAAATGGACAGGGTCTATGGCTACACCTTC
TRBJ2-3	-	-	TRBV29-1	CSEVRSGTDTQYF	TGCAGCGAGGTGAGGTCCGGCACAGATACGCAGTATTTT
TRBJ2-7	-	-	TRBV7-2	CASSLDFSSYEQYF	TGTGCCAGCAGCTTGGATTTTAGCTCCTACGAGCAGTACTTC
TRBJ2-5	TRBD1	-	TRBV20-1	CSAGPGTEETQYF	TGCAGTGCTGGCCCCGGGACAGAAGAGACCCAGTACTTC
TRBJ2-3	TRBD2	-	TRBV20-1	CSARPGLAGPGTDTQYF	TGCAGTGCTAGACCGGGACTAGCGGGACCAGGCACAGATACGCAGTATTTT
TRBJ2-6	TRBD2	few	TRBV28	CASSPLVAGGLNSGANVLTF	TGTGCCAGCAGTCCCTTAGTTGCGGGAGGCCTCAACTCTGGGGCCAACGTCCTGACTTTC
TRBJ1-1	-	-	TRBV6-2/TRBV6-3	CASKRGRWTFF	TGTGCCAGCAAGAGGGGCAGGTGGACTTTCTTT
TRBJ1-4	-	-	TRBV15	CATSRDGLEKLFF	TGTGCCACCAGCAGAGACGGGTTAGAAAAACTGTTTTTT
TRBJ2-1	TRBD2	many	TRBV20-1	CSAQKSGGGNEQFF	TGCAGTGCTCAAAAAAGCGGGGGGGGAAATGAGCAGTTCTTC
TRBJ2-2	-	many	TRBV12-3/TRBV12-4	CASSPALVAGELFF	TGTGCCAGCAGTCCAGCACTAGTAGCCGGGGAGCTGTTTTTT
TRBJ1-2	-	few	TRBV3-1	CASASEAHYGYTF	TGTGCCAGCGCATCGGAAGCTCACTATGGCTACACCTTC
TRBJ2-5	-	many	TRBV7-7	CASSLGSTYQETQYF	TGTGCTAGCAGCTTAGGGTCTACGTACCAAGAGACCCAGTACTTC
TRBJ1-2	TRBD1	-	TRBV7-3	CASSSLIGTAYGYTF	TGTGCCAGCAGCTCATTAATCGGGACAGCCTATGGCTACACCTTC
TRBJ1-3	-	few	TRBV7-9	CASSLMGLSGNTIYF	TGTGCCAGCAGCTTAATGGGGTTGTCGGGAAACACCATATATTTT
TRBJ1-3	-	few	TRBV12-3/TRBV12-4	CASSFLGLVGNTIYF	TGTGCCAGCAGTTTTCTAGGGCTGGTCGGAAACACCATATATTTT
TRBJ2-3	-	many	TRBV18	CASSVTDTQYF	TGTGCCAGCTCAGTCACAGATACGCAGTATTTT
TRBJ2-7	TRBD2	-	TRBV20-1	CSADIRLAAGSYEQYF	TGCAGTGCCGACATTAGGCTAGCGGCTGGTTCCTACGAGCAGTACTTC
TRBJ2-2	TRBD1	few	TRBV5-5	CASSGLQGGSGELFF	TGTGCCAGCAGCGGATTACAGGGGGGTTCCGGGGAGCTGTTTTTT
TRBJ1-6	-	-	TRBV27	CASSPRTENSPLHF	TGTGCCAGCAGTCCCAGGACAGAGAATTCACCCCTCCACTTT
TRBJ2-5	-	-	TRBV6-6	CASSIQGWETQYF	TGTGCCAGCAGTATACAGGGATGGGAGACCCAGTACTTC
TRBJ2-6	-	few	TRBV6-5	CASSYIGANVLTF	TGTGCCAGCAGTTACATCGGGGCCAACGTCCTGACTTTC
TRBJ2-7	TRBD2	-	TRBV12-3/TRBV12-4	CASSSRTSDYEQYF	TGTGCCAGCAGTTCTCGGACTAGCGATTACGAGCAGTACTTC
TRBJ2-7	-	many	TRBV12-3/TRBV12-4	CASSFQSFYEQYF	TGTGCCAGCAGTTTCCAGTCATTCTACGAGCAGTACTTC
TRBJ2-1	TRBD2	few	TRBV11-1	CASSLILTSGNSYNEQFF	TGTGCCAGCAGCTTAATCTTAACTAGCGGGAACTCCTACAATGAGCAGTTCTTC
TRBJ2-2	-	few	TRBV7-2	CASSSRPANTGELFF	TGTGCCAGCAGCTCCCGACCGGCGAACACCGGGGAGCTGTTTTTT
TRBJ1-4	-	many	TRBV7-6	CASSTQGGTANEKLFF	TGTGCCAGCAGCACACAGGGAGGAACGGCTAATGAAAAACTGTTTTTT
TRBJ2-5	-	-	TRBV5-1	CASSLAGGLAQETQYF	TGCGCCAGCAGCTTGGCCGGTGGACTGGCACAAGAGACCCAGTACTTC
TRBJ2-1	-	-	TRBV29-1	CSSSERGRAVSYNEQFF	TGCAGTTCTTCCGAACGGGGCAGGGCGGTCTCCTACAATGAGCAGTTCTTC
TRBJ2-2	TRBD2	few	TRBV6-2/TRBV6-3	CASSLLGGANTGELFF	TGTGCCAGCAGTCTACTCGGGGGGGCTAACACCGGGGAGCTGTTTTTT